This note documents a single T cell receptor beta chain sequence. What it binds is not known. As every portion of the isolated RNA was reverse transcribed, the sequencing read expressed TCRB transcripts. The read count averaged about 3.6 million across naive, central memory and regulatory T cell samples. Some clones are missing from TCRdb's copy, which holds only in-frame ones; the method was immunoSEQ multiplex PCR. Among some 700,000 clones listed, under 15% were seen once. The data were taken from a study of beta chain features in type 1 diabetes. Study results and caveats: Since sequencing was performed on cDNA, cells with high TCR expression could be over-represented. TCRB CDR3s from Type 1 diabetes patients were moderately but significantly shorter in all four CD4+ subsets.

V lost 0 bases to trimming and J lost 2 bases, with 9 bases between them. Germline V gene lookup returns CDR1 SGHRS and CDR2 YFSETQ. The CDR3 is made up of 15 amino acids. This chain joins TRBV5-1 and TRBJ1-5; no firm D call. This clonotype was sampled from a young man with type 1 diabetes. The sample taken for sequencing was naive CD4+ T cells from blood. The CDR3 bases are TGCGCCAGCAGCTTGGGGCCCCTGGGCAATCAGCCCCAGCATTTT. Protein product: CASSLGPLGNQPQHF.